One and the same sample provided the 11 T cell receptor beta chains below, sequenced in a study of shared clonotypes between healthy human individuals. Some clones are missing from TCRdb's copy, which holds only in-frame ones; the method was immunoSEQ multiplex PCR. The repertoire consists of around 1.9 million clones, with just over 90% occurring once and the leading ten covering more than 1.5%. CD8 cells classed as naive were CD45RO-negative and positively selected for CCR7, excluding terminally differentiated effector memory CD45RA+ cells. The sequenced sample consisted of naive CD8+ T cells from PBMCs. These receptors came from a young man in good health. Some clones in this sample may be carry-over from other donors' samples.

V and J are TRBV4-3 and TRBJ1-4, with D maybe TRBD1 (6 bases). The CDR3 is made up of 16 amino acids. Trimming removed 0 bases at V and 5 bases at J, with 13 bases between. Per germline, CDR1 LGHNA and CDR2 YSLEER. The chain's CDR3 is CASSQDRVGGNEKLFF. The CDR3 DNA follows: TGCGCCAGCAGCCAAGATCGGGTAGGGGGAAATGAAAAACTGTTTTTT.

The CDR3 sequence is CASSHGRMNTGELFF. The CDR3 nucleotides read TGTGCCAGCAGCCATGGACGGATGAACACCGGGGAGCTGTTTTTT. The chain links TRBV6-5 to TRBJ2-2; no clear D. The CDR3 totals 15 residues. CDR1 is MNHEY and CDR2 is SVGAGI in the germline V gene. V was cut by 6 bases and J by 1 base, with 12 bases left in between.

V and J are TRBV27 and TRBJ1-2, with 7 bases matching TRBD1. V was clipped by 0 bases and J by 4 bases; unmatched bases: 8. This CDR3 contains 16 residues. Germline V CDR1 and CDR2: MNHEY, SMNVEV (reference sequence). DNA of the CDR3: TGTGCCAGCAGTTTATCCCCCCGACAGGGAGTCTATGGCTACACCTTC. Protein: CASSLSPRQGVYGYTF.

The chain combines TRBV28 with TRBJ1-5, with TRBD1 matching over 8 bases. CDR1 MDHEN and CDR2 SYDVKM come from the germline V gene. The CDR3 has 15 amino acids. J gave up 7 bases and V 3 bases, and 8 bases lay outside the gene matches. CDR3 region: CASSLWTGMVQPQHF. As DNA, the CDR3 is TGTGCCAGCAGTTTGTGGACAGGGATGGTCCAGCCCCAGCATTTT. Supplemented by reference TRBV28 and TRBJ1-5, the full variable domain reads DVKVTQSSRYLVKRTGEKVFLECVQDMDHENMFWYRQDPGLGLRLIYFSYDVKMKEKGDIPEGYSVSREKKERFSLILESASTNQTSMYLCASSLWTGMVQPQHFGDGTRLSIL.

The chain links TRBV14 to TRBJ2-7; 10 bases match TRBD2. Germline lookup yields CDR1 SGHDN and CDR2 FVKESK. V gave up 2 bases and J gave up 0 bases; unmatched junction bases: 4. This CDR3 contains 16 residues. For the CDR3, the DNA is TGTGCCAGCAGCCAAATGAGCGGGAGGGCCTCCTACGAGCAGTACTTC. Its translation is CASSQMSGRASYEQYF.

Regarding this clone: Distinct nucleotide sequences in the sample also encode this CDR3. The chain carries TRBV28 and TRBJ2-1; D gene ambiguous. Per the germline V gene, CDR1 is MDHEN and CDR2 is SYDVKM. This CDR3 comprises 10 residues. The ends were cut back, 5 bases at V and 6 bases at J, with 2 bases in the middle. Here the CDR3 reads CASSLNEQFF. The CDR3 nucleotides read TGTGCCAGCAGTCTCAATGAGCAGTTCTTC. Together with reference TRBV28 and TRBJ2-1, the CDR3 gives the full variable domain: DVKVTQSSRYLVKRTGEKVFLECVQDMDHENMFWYRQDPGLGLRLIYFSYDVKMKEKGDIPEGYSVSREKKERFSLILESASTNQTSMYLCASSLNEQFFGPGTRLTVL.

Remarks on this clone: Other nucleotide sequences in the sample specify the same CDR3. The V gene is TRBV4-1, the J gene TRBJ2-7; 11 bases match TRBD2. V lost 0 bases to trimming and J lost 0 bases; unmatched junction nucleotides: 1. The germline CDR1 and CDR2 sequences are MGHRA and YSYEKL. This CDR3 comprises 16 residues. CDR3 sequence: CASSQEGTSGSYEQYF. The CDR3 nucleotides are TGCGCCAGCAGCCAAGAGGGGACTAGCGGCTCCTACGAGCAGTACTTC.

The chain recombines TRBV29-1 with TRBJ1-1, with D unclear. The CDR3 totals 12 residues. V lost 4 bases to trimming and J lost 5 bases, with 11 bases between them. The germline CDR1 and CDR2 sequences are SQVTM and ANQGSEA. The CDR3: CSVGPDATEAFF. CDR3 DNA: TGCAGCGTTGGGCCCGACGCAACTGAAGCTTTCTTT.

The chain is built from TRBV4-1 and TRBJ2-1; 14 bases fit TRBD2. CDR1 and CDR2 from the germline V gene are MGHRA and YSYEKL. V trimming: 4 bases; J trimming: 8 bases; junction bases outside the gene matches: 13. The length of the CDR3 is 18 residues. Written as DNA, the CDR3 is TGCGCCAGCAGCCTTAGAACGGGACTAGCGGGAGAAACCCATGAGCAGTTCTTC. Its translation is CASSLRTGLAGETHEQFF.

The chain links TRBV28 to TRBJ1-5; D is unresolved. Per the germline V gene, CDR1 is MDHEN and CDR2 is SYDVKM. Trimming took 1 base from V and 3 from J, leaving 10 bases between them. This CDR3 spans 15 amino acids. This CDR3 is CASSLFEADNQPQHF. CDR3 nucleotides: TGTGCCAGCAGTTTATTTGAGGCAGACAATCAGCCCCAGCATTTT.

This chain joins TRBV5-1 and TRBJ2-1; tentative D call: TRBD2 (6 bases). The germline V and J ends were trimmed by 2 bases and 8 bases, with 11 bases remaining between them. CDR1 SGHRS and CDR2 YFSETQ come from the germline V gene. The CDR3 covers 13 residues. The CDR3 nucleotides are TGCGCCAGCAGCTTAACTAGCTCCTATGAGCAGTTCTTC. This codes for CASSLTSSYEQFF.